These T cell receptor beta chains were read from a single sample in a study of blood T cell repertoires in COVID-19. The method was immunoSEQ multiplex PCR; TCRdb's version includes in-frame clones alone and lacks a portion of them. The sample carries 35,000 or so clones, around three quarters recorded once. Sequencing input: peripheral blood. These receptors all come from a woman in her 70s with acute or convalescent COVID-19. The CDR3 runs from the conserved cysteine through the conserved F or W. D genes are given only for firm matches. Only some rows state a clone size, as once, few, many or a class for expanded clones.

clone_size,v_call,j_call,d_call,cdr3_nt,cdr3_aa
once,TRBV11-1,TRBJ2-5,.,TGTGCCAGCAGCCGCGAGCCGATCGAGACCCAGTACTTC,CASSREPIETQYF
few,TRBV28,TRBJ2-7,TRBD1,TGTGCCAGCACAAGACAGGGGGCGCGGTCCTACGAGCAGTACTTC,CASTRQGARSYEQYF
few,TRBV5-1,TRBJ1-1,TRBD1,TGCGCCAGCAGTTCGACGCCGGGACAGGGAAGTGAAGCTTTCTTT,CASSSTPGQGSEAFF
.,TRBV5-1,TRBJ2-3,TRBD2,TGCGCCAGCAGAGTGAGCGGGAGAGGGCGTGATACGCAGTATTTT,CASRVSGRGRDTQYF
once,TRBV4-2,TRBJ2-2,TRBD2,TGTGCCAGCAGCCAGGCCGGGACTAGCGCGAACGGGGAGCTGTTTTTT,CASSQAGTSANGELFF
.,TRBV5-1,TRBJ2-7,.,TGCGCCAGCAGCTTGGATGGTGATACGGGCGAGCAGTACTTC,CASSLDGDTGEQYF
.,TRBV11-2,TRBJ2-3,TRBD1,TGTGCCAGCAGCCCAGATGGGACAGGGACAGATACGCAGTATTTT,CASSPDGTGTDTQYF
.,TRBV6-6,TRBJ1-2,TRBD1,TGTGCCAGCAGTCCCCGACAGGGGGCCTCCATGAACTATGGCTACACCTTC,CASSPRQGASMNYGYTF
few,TRBV29-1,TRBJ2-1,.,TGCAGCGTCCATGTCTCCTACAATGAGCAGTTCTTC,CSVHVSYNEQFF
.,TRBV14,TRBJ1-2,TRBD1,TGTGCCAGCAGCCAATGGGACAGGGGAGGCTACACCTTC,CASSQWDRGGYTF
.,TRBV5-1,TRBJ2-1,TRBD2,TGCGCCAGCAGCCCATGGACCGGGACTAACAATGAGCAGTTCTTC,CASSPWTGTNNEQFF
.,TRBV2,TRBJ2-5,TRBD2,TGTGCCAGCAGCCAGGGACTAGCGGGAGGATGGGCGTCGGAGACCCAGTACTTC,CASSQGLAGGWASETQYF
few,TRBV7-2,TRBJ2-2,TRBD2,TGTGCCAGCAGCTTCTGGGGGGGCACCGGGGAGCTGTTTTTT,CASSFWGGTGELFF
.,TRBV6-5,TRBJ2-5,TRBD2,TGTGCCAGCAGTTCAGCGGGAAAAGAGACCCAGTACTTC,CASSSAGKETQYF
.,TRBV28,TRBJ2-4,.,TGTGCCAGCAGTCACCCAGCTGGGGAGCTAGCCAAAAACATTCAGTACTTC,CASSHPAGELAKNIQYF
few,TRBV7-9,TRBJ2-2,.,TGTGCCAGCAGCTTACCCGGCGGGGAGCTGTTTTTT,CASSLPGGELFF
few,TRBV4-2,TRBJ1-3,.,TGTGCCAGCAGCCAAGATCTGGGAGGGACAGGAAACACCATATATTTT,CASSQDLGGTGNTIYF
few,TRBV11-2,TRBJ2-7,.,TGTGCCAGCAGATTTTTAGGGCGGAGGCCATACGAGCAGTACTTC,CASRFLGRRPYEQYF
.,TRBV12-5,TRBJ2-7,TRBD1,TGTGCTAGTGGTTTGATACTACCGGGACAGGGTTCCTACGAGCAGTACTTC,CASGLILPGQGSYEQYF
.,TRBV5-1,TRBJ1-1,TRBD1,TGCGCCAGCAGCCTTCGGACAGGGGGCACTGAAGCTTTCTTT,CASSLRTGGTEAFF
.,TRBV3-1/TRBV3-2,TRBJ2-5,.,TGTGCCAGCTCCAGAACGGAGACCCAGTACTTC,CASSRTETQYF
.,TRBV9,TRBJ1-1,.,TGTGCCAGCAGCGTATCCGGTCGTGTCACTGAAGCTTTCTTT,CASSVSGRVTEAFF
once,TRBV28,TRBJ1-6,.,TGTGCCAGCAGCCGGGGGGGGGCCCCGAGCTCCTATAATTCACCCCTCCACTTT,CASSRGGAPSSYNSPLHF
once,TRBV6-6,TRBJ2-3,.,TGTGCCAGCAGTTCTTACACAGATACGCAGTATTTT,CASSSYTDTQYF
.,TRBV29-1,TRBJ2-1,.,TGCAGCGTTGGGCAGGGGGGCAATGAGCAGTTCTTC,CSVGQGGNEQFF
.,TRBV7-2,TRBJ2-1,TRBD2,TGTGCCAGCAGCTTGAACGGGGGACTATACAATGAGCAGTTCTTC,CASSLNGGLYNEQFF
.,TRBV19,TRBJ1-2,.,TGTGCCAGTAGTTTTCCAGGGGACTATGGCTACACCTTC,CASSFPGDYGYTF
.,TRBV6-5,TRBJ1-2,TRBD1,TGTGCCAGCAGCCAACAGGGGTTCGACTATGGCTACACCTTC,CASSQQGFDYGYTF
few,TRBV19,TRBJ1-5,TRBD1,TGTGCCAGTAGTATAAGGACAGGGGGCCAGCCCCAGCATTTT,CASSIRTGGQPQHF
.,TRBV11-1,TRBJ1-1,TRBD1,TGTGCCAGCAGCGGGCGGACAGGGTCTGAAGCTTTCTTT,CASSGRTGSEAFF
.,TRBV2,TRBJ2-1,TRBD2,TGTGCCAGCAGGAGGACTTATAGCGGGGATGAGCAGTTCTTC,CASRRTYSGDEQFF